This TCR beta chain is drawn from a study of early T cells in non-severe SARS-CoV-2 infection (dated by TCRdb to about 2021). Regarding the research as a whole: Because TCR sequencing was done on bulk RNA from unsorted whole blood, the alpha and beta chains could not be paired. Overall study results and their limits: VDJdb matching was skewed toward anti-spike CD8 responses and likely underestimated virus-specific expansions by missing private and CD4 specificities.

Set within a cohort of healthcare workers in London, UK, this nested case-control study involved weekly PCR testing of nasopharyngeal swabs along with blood sampling. Healthcare workers were recruited during the week of the UK lockdown, between 23 and 31 March 2020, and followed weekly for up to 16 weeks. Libraries were constructed by 5' RACE. This sample was sequenced with a NextSeq 500. In the TCR library protocol, unique molecular identifiers were attached to individual cDNA molecules to correct for PCR bias and sequencing error. Both TCR alpha and beta chains were sequenced, and tight co-correlation was observed between alpha and beta sequence abundances in each sample. As for how the authors treated the data: Decombinator V4 was used to perform V gene, J gene and CDR3 annotation of TCR sequences. Expanded TCRs were defined as changing significantly between any two time points under a Poisson model with p below 0.0001. TCR abundances were normalised to the total number of TCRs sequenced per sample and were expressed as counts per million. TRAV1-2 paired with TRAJ12, TRAJ20 or TRAJ33 defined MAIT TCRs, while TRAV10 paired with TRAJ18 defined iNKT TCRs. VDJdb, accessed 1 November 2021, was searched for CMV, EBV and SARS-CoV-2 annotated TCRs, excluding TCRs annotated for multiple antigens. TCRdb itself trimmed the public reads at Q25 with fastp, ran MiXCR and retained productive beta chains. Every distinct CDR3 protein forms one entry, paired with its most common genes and DNA. For this entry, the V and J calls and clone size follow TCRdb and not the study's own pipeline. The sample contains tens of thousands of distinct CDR3 sequences, approximately 13% of them found a single time. Clones ranked in the top ten supply roughly 5% of the sample.

The germline V end is reduced by 8 bases and the J end by 4 bases; junction bases left unmatched: 10. CDR1 is given as LGHDT and CDR2 as YNNKEL, both from the germline V gene (reference sequence). The CDR3 holds 14 amino acids from the cysteine to the phenylalanine. Only CDR3 DNA is held: 42 bases, read in frame from base 1. For this clonotype: Its antigen has not been determined. No base qualities exist here, and no much larger clone lies one base off it.

This sequence was found in an adult who was a healthcare worker with PCR-confirmed SARS-CoV-2 infection or an uninfected control (not recorded which). Recombination joined TRBV3-1 with TRBJ2-5, and 7 junction bases match TRBD1. Sequenced material: whole blood. Here is the DNA: TGTGCCAGCGGATTAAGAGGGGGCGCAGAGACCCAGTACTTC. It translates to CASGLRGGAETQYF.